This TCR beta chain was sequenced for a study of blood T cell repertoires in COVID-19. The wider study: Samples of COVID-19 (acute and convalescent) were obtained from the United States, Italy and Spain. PBMCs, B-cell-depleted T cells, or T cells provided the cDNA or gDNA that made up the material.

This CDR3 is built from 13 residues. With V trimmed by 3 bases and J by 8 bases, 3 bases remained unmatched. Germline-derived CDR1 and CDR2 are SGHNT and YYREEE (reference sequence). Per the original methods: Amplified reference gene primers provided the basis for estimating nucleated cell counts. Assay: immunoSEQ multiplex PCR; the TCRdb copy retains only in-frame clones and omits some. Clone size and V and J calls were adopted from that table, with D and trimming inferred from the DNA. Among fewer than 250,000 clones listed, more than 70% were seen once. This chain joins TRBV5-4 and TRBJ1-3, with 9 bases fitting TRBD1. This TCR was sampled from a man aged 45-60 years with active or convalescent COVID-19. Sequenced sample: peripheral blood. CDR3 amino acids: CASSSGQGDTIYF. CDR3 bases: TGTGCCAGCAGCTCGGGACAGGGAGACACCATATATTTT.